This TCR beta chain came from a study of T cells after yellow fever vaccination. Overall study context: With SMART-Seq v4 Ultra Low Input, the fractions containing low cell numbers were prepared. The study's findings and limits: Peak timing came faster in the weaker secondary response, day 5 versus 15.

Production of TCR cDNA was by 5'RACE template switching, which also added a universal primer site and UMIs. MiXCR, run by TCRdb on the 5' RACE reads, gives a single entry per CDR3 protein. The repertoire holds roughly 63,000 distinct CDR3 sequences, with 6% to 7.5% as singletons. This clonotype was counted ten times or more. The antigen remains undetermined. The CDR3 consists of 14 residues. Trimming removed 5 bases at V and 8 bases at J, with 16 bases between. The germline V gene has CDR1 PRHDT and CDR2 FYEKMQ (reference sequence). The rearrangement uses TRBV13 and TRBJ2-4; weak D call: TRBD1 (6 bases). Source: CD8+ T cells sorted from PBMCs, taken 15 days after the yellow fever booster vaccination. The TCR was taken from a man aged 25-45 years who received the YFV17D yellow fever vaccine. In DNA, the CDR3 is TGTGCCAGCAGCCCTAGTTGGGGGCTGGACATTCAGTACTTC. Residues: CASSPSWGLDIQYF.